Shown below are 20 T cell receptor delta chains from a single sample sequenced in a study of gamma-delta chains in newborns, infants, children. TCRdb processed the reads again with the CATT caller. The sample shows about 2,000 delta-chain clones, roughly 1.5% of them seen only once. The material sequenced was blood. All receptors derive from a child who was a newborn, infant or young child, either healthy, febrile or measles-vaccinated (not recorded which).

This clone has only a few counts. The protein TCRdb lists belongs to a much larger clone and differs from this DNA's translation at residue 10, which points to a read error; the protein shown is made from the DNA. This chain links TRDV3 with TRDJ1; the match to TRDD3 covers 12 bases. Germline CDR1 and CDR2: TVYSNPD and GDNSRS (reference sequence). CDR3 length: 14 residues. CDR3 residues: CAFYWGIQTGKLIF. In nucleotides, the CDR3 is TGTGCCTTTTACTGGGGGATACAAACCGGTAAACTCATCTTT.

This clone was seen a few times. This likely traces to a read error, being one base from a far larger clone. The chain uses TRDV2 and TRDJ1; 8 bases are a match to TRDD3. This CDR3 comprises 19 residues. V lost 2 bases, J lost 0 bases, and 16 bases stayed unmatched. Germline CDR1 is GEAIGNYY and CDR2 is EKD. CDR3 region: CACDIIKISTGGYTDKLIF. The CDR3 nucleotides are TGTGCCTGTGACATCATTAAAATCAGTACTGGGGGTTACACCGATAAACTCATCTTT.

This clone has only a few counts. This DNA's translation differs at residue 12 from TCRdb's protein, which comes from a much larger clone; a read error is likely, and the protein shown is translated from the DNA. This sequence joins TRDV2 and TRDJ1; TRDD3 matches at 7 bases. The germline CDR1 and CDR2 sequences are GEAIGNYY and EKD. The CDR3 length is 16 residues. The CDR3 loop is CACDTRLGGYTNKLIF. Written as DNA, the CDR3 is TGTGCCTGTGACACCCGGCTGGGGGGTTACACCAATAAACTCATCTTT.

This clone was observed a handful of times. TCRdb's entry gives the protein of a much larger clone, which mismatches this DNA's translation at residue 9, likely from a read error; the protein reported here is translated from the DNA. This chain links TRDV1 with TRDJ1; 11 bases match TRDD3. CDR1 is TSWWSYY and CDR2 is QGS in the germline V gene. Trimming removed 1 base from V and 0 bases from J; junction bases left unmatched: 16. This CDR3 spans 21 amino acids. CDR3 DNA sequence: TGTGCTCTTGGGGAACCTCCCGCTCAGATGGGGGATACGCCTTACACCGATAAACTCATCTTT. This sequence encodes CALGEPPAQMGDTPYTDKLIF.

Of note for this clone: The TCRdb record carries a much larger clone's protein, which differs from this DNA's translation at residue 10; a read error is the likely cause, and the protein listed here is the DNA translation. The chain's CDR3 is CALGELDLGGTPFTDKLIF. The CDR3 coding sequence is TGTGCTCTTGGGGAACTAGATCTGGGGGGTACCCCATTCACCGATAAACTCATCTTT. The J gene is TRDJ1, the V gene TRDV1; 7 positions agree with TRDD3. Germline CDR1 reads TSWWSYY; CDR2 reads QGS. The CDR3 spans 19 residues. V lost 0 bases, J lost 1 base, and 14 bases stayed unmatched.

Judged by abundance, this clone is large. This chain joins TRDV1 and TRDJ1; weak D call: TRDD2 (5 bases). CDR3 length: 15 residues. Germline CDR1 TSWWSYY, CDR2 QGS. V was pared by 9 bases and J by 0 bases, with 17 bases between. The CDR3 reads CALRTSPDYTDKLIF. The CDR3 DNA is TGTGCTCTGAGGACTTCCCCCGACTACACCGATAAACTCATCTTT.

Concerning this clone: A much bigger clone sits one base away, suggesting this may be a read error. The chain is built from TRDV1 and TRDJ1, with 13 bases lining up with TRDD3. TCRdb leaves out the J gene; it was filled in here by matching the DNA to germline. This CDR3 contains 31 residues. Germline CDR1 TSWWSYY, CDR2 QGS. The DNA of the CDR3 is TGTGCTCTTGGTGAACAATTCTCCCTGTGGACTGACTGGTACTCCCTACTGGGGGATACGAGATTCTTTGGCGACAAAGATAAACTCATCTTT. This encodes CALGEQFSLWTDWYSLLGDTRFFGDKDKLIF.

This clone was counted between two and nine times. TCRdb shows a much larger clone's protein in place of this DNA's translation, and the two differ at residue 3, likely through a read error; the protein shown is translated from the DNA. The chain is built from TRDV2 and TRDJ1; 7 bases fit TRDD3. Germline CDR1 is GEAIGNYY and CDR2 is EKD. This CDR3 region has 18 residues. The CDR3 sequence is CASDTENRDTSYTDKLIF. CDR3 bases: TGTGCCAGTGACACCGAGAATCGGGATACATCGTACACCGATAAACTCATCTTT.

Concerning this clone: A read error is the likely source, as a far larger clone sits one nucleotide away. Other DNA sequences in the same sample also yield this CDR3. The chain links TRDV2 to TRDJ1; 9 bases are a match to TRDD3. Germline CDR1 GEAIGNYY, CDR2 EKD. The CDR3 runs to 16 residues. The CDR3 loop reads CAIIAGIRDGADKLIF. The CDR3 DNA reads TGTGCCATCATAGCGGGGATACGCGATGGAGCCGATAAACTTATCTTT.

This clone appeared a few times. TCRdb's entry gives the protein of a much larger clone, which mismatches this DNA's translation at residue 4, likely from a read error; the protein reported here is translated from the DNA. This chain uses TRDV1 with TRDJ1, with 10 bases identical to TRDD3. The CDR3 is made up of 22 amino acids. In germline, CDR1 is TSWWSYY, CDR2 QGS. The CDR3: CALREVQSYPVGDTGYTDKLIF. The CDR3 DNA sequence: TGTGCTCTTAGGGAAGTCCAATCCTACCCAGTGGGGGATACAGGGTACACCGATAAACTCATCTTT.

This clone was counted only a few times. This sequence is one base from a far larger clone and is likely a read error. The same CDR3 is also encoded by other DNA sequences in this sample. This rearrangement joins TRDV1 to TRDJ1; D is ambiguous. CDR1 and CDR2 (germline): TSWWSYY, QGS. With 2 bases removed from V and 3 bases from J, the gap between germline ends came to 22 bases. This CDR3 is 18 amino acids long. The CDR3 is CALGECSGVPPRADKLIF. CDR3 DNA: TGTGCTCTTGGGGAATGTTCAGGCGTCCCCCCGCGCGCCGATAAACTCATCTTT.

Within the sample, this clone is medium-sized. J is TRDJ1 and V is TRDV1; the D call may be TRDD2 or TRDD3 (5 bases each). Germline V gives CDR1 TSWWSYY, CDR2 QGS. The V gene lost 4 bases and the J gene lost 0 bases, with 39 bases spanning the gap. The CDR3 has 24 residues. CDR3 protein: CALGGPRHLLSSSGARSYTDKLIF. Written as DNA, the CDR3 is TGTGCTCTTGGGGGCCCAAGGCACCTTCTCTCTAGTAGTGGGGCTAGGTCGTACACCGATAAACTCATCTTT.

Comments on this clone: Given a far larger clone just one base away, this is likely a sequencing read error. Other DNA sequences from this sample encode an identical CDR3 as well. The chain couples TRDV1 to TRDJ1; 10 nucleotides line up with TRDD3. The V gene's germline CDR1 is TSWWSYY and CDR2 QGS. This CDR3 contains 21 residues. CDR3 in DNA: TGTGCTCTCGGGGAAGTCCCTTTTTACTGGGGGATTTCGCGATCCACCGATAAACTCATCTTT. Translating gives CALGEVPFYWGISRSTDKLIF.

This clone was counted only a few times. This likely came from a read error, as a far larger clone is one base away. This CDR3 is also generated by other DNA sequences in the sample. The chain is built from TRDV1 and TRDJ1, with 9 bases matching TRDD2. CDR3 length equals 21 residues. Unmatched junction bases numbered 20, after V lost 3 bases and J lost 0 bases. Germline V gene lookup returns CDR1 TSWWSYY and CDR2 QGS. The CDR3 sequence is CALGDRLPTKYWGRNTDKLIF. As DNA, the CDR3 is TGTGCTCTTGGGGATCGCCTTCCTACAAAGTACTGGGGTAGAAACACCGATAAACTCATCTTT.

Details on this clone: TCRdb's protein, taken from a much larger clone, differs from this DNA's translation at residue 6, likely owing to a read error; the protein displayed comes from the DNA. The chain has TRDV2 and TRDJ1; 9 nucleotides match TRDD3. J lost 0 bases, V lost 4 bases, and 14 bases had no gene match. The CDR3 extends over 18 amino acids. From germline, CDR1 is GEAIGNYY and CDR2 EKD. CDR3 residues: CACDGLLTGGPYTDKLIF. The CDR3 coding sequence is TGTGCCTGTGATGGACTCTTGACTGGGGGACCCTACACCGATAAACTCATCTTT.

This clone was observed a few times. A far larger clone is off by one base, so a read error is likely. In the same sample, other DNA sequences code for this CDR3. The chain combines TRDV2 with TRDJ1, with 9 bases that match TRDD3. The V gene's germline CDR1 is GEAIGNYY and CDR2 EKD. The CDR3 extends over 23 amino acids. The chain's CDR3 is CACDTGHIVGVPTSRGYGDKLIF. CDR3 in DNA: TGTGCCTGCGACACCGGACACATAGTTGGGGTTCCTACGTCGAGGGGATACGGCGATAAACTCATCTTT.

This clone was counted only a few times. TCRdb pairs this DNA with a much larger clone's protein that differs at residue 18, likely a read error; the protein shown was translated from the DNA. The genes are TRDV1 and TRDJ1, with 9 bases matching TRDD3. The CDR3 totals 21 residues. Germline-derived CDR1 and CDR2 are TSWWSYY and QGS. The CDR3 DNA follows: TGTGCTCTTGGGCCCACAGGACCCTACTGGGGGACCAGGCCGTACACCGATGAACTCATCTTT. As protein: CALGPTGPYWGTRPYTDELIF.

This clone is labeled as large. Other DNA sequences within the sample encode an identical CDR3. The V gene is TRDV1, the J gene TRDJ1; D is undetermined. The CDR3 is made up of 13 amino acids. Germline loops: CDR1 TSWWSYY, CDR2 QGS. V lost 2 bases and J 10 bases, leaving 14 bases between the germline ends. The CDR3 DNA reads TGTGCTCTTGGGGAAAGCCGACAACGCAGACTCATCTTT. Its translation is CALGESRQRRLIF.

This clone is medium-sized by share. This CDR3 is CALGAFFTPLNYWGSKLIF. The CDR3, as DNA: TGTGCTCTTGGGGCGTTTTTTACTCCCTTAAACTACTGGGGGAGTAAACTCATCTTT. V and J are TRDV1 and TRDJ1, with 9 bases identical to TRDD3. The CDR3 totals 19 residues. The germline V gene encodes CDR1 TSWWSYY and CDR2 QGS. After removal of 4 bases from V and 7 bases from J, the junction contained 22 bases not matched to a gene.

Regarding this clone: This DNA's translation differs at residue 7 from TCRdb's protein, which comes from a much larger clone; a read error is likely, and the protein shown is translated from the DNA. This chain connects TRDV1 to TRDJ1; TRDD3 matches at 12 bases. Looked up from germline, CDR1 is TSWWSYY and CDR2 is QGS. This CDR3 has 22 residues. With V trimmed by 2 bases and J by 1 base, 20 bases remained unmatched. The DNA for the CDR3 is TGTGCTCTTGGGGAAACCCGGGCTTCCTACTGGGGGATACAGCGGGCCACCGATAAACTCATCTTT. As protein: CALGETRASYWGIQRATDKLIF.